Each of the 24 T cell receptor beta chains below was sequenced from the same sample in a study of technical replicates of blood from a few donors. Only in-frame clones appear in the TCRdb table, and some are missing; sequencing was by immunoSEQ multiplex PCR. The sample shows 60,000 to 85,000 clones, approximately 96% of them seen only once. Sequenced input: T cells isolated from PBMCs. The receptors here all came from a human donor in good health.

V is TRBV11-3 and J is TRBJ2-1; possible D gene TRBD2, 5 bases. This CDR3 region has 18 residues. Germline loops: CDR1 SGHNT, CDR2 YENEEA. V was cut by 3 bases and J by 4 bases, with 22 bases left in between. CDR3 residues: CASSFDPSPDWKYNEQFF. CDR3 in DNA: TGTGCCAGCAGCTTCGACCCCTCGCCGGACTGGAAATACAATGAGCAGTTCTTC.

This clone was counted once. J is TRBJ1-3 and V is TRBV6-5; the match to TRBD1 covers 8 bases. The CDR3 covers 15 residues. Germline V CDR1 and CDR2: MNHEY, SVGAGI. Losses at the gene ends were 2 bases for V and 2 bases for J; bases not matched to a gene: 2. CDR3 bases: TGTGCCAGCAGTTACCAGGGACAGGCTGGAAACACCATATATTTT. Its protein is CASSYQGQAGNTIYF.

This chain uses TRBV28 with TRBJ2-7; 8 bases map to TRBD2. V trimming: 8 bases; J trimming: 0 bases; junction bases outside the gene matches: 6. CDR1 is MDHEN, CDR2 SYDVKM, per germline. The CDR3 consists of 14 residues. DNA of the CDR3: TGTGCCAGCTCAGGAGCGGGAGCCTCCTACGAGCAGTACTTC. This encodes CASSGAGASYEQYF.

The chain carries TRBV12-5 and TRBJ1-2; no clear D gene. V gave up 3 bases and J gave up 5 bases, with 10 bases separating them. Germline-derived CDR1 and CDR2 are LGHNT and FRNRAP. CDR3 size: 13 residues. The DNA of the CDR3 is TGTGCTAGTGGTTTACGGGGAAGGTATGGCTACACCTTC. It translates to CASGLRGRYGYTF.

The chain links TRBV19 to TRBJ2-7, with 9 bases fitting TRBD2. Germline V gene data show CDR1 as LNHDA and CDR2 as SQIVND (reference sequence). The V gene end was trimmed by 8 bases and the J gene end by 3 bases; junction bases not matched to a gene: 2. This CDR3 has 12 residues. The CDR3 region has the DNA TGTGCCAGTGCGGGAGGGCACTACGAGCAGTACTTC. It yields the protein CASAGGHYEQYF.

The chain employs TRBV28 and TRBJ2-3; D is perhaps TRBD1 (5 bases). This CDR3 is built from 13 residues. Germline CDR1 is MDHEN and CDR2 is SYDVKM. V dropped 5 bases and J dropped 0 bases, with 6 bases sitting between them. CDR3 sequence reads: CASSRQSTDTQYF. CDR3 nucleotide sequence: TGTGCCAGCAGTAGACAGAGCACAGATACGCAGTATTTT. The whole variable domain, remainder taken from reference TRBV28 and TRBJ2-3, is DVKVTQSSRYLVKRTGEKVFLECVQDMDHENMFWYRQDPGLGLRLIYFSYDVKMKEKGDIPEGYSVSREKKERFSLILESASTNQTSMYLCASSRQSTDTQYFGPGTRLTVL.

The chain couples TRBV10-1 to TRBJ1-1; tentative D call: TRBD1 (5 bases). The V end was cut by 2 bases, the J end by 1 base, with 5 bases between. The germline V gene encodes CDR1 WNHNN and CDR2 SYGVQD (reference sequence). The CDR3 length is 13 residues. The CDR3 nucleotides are TGCGCCAGCAGTGAGGGACAGAACACTGAAGCTTTCTTT. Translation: CASSEGQNTEAFF.

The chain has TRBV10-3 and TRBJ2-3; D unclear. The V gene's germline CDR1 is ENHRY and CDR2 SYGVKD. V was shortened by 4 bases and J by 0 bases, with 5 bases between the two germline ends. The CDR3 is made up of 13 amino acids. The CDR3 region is CAISAPSTDTQYF. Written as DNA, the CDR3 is TGTGCCATCAGTGCCCCTAGCACAGATACGCAGTATTTT.

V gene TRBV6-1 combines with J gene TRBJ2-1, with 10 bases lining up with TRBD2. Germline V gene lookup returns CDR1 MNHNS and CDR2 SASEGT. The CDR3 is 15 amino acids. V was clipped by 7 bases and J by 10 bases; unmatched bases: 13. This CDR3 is CASNGLAERRLEQFF. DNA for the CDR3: TGTGCCAGCAACGGACTAGCGGAAAGACGGCTGGAGCAGTTCTTC.

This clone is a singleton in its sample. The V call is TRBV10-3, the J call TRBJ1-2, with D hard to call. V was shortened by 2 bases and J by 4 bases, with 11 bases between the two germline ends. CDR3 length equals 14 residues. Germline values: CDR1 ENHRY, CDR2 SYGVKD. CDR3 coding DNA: TGTGCCATCAGTGAGCCCCGGAGTTTCTATGGCTACACCTTC. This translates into CAISEPRSFYGYTF.

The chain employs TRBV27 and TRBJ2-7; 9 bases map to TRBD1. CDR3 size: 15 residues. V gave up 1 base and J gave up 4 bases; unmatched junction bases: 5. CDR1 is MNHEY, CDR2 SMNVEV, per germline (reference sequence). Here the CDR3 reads CASSLYGTGIYEQYF. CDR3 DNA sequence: TGTGCCAGCAGTTTATATGGGACAGGGATTTACGAGCAGTACTTC.

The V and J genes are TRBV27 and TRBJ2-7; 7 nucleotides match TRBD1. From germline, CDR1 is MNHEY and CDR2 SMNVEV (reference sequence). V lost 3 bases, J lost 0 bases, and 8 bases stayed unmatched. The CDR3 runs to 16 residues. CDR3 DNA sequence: TGTGCCAGCAGTTTTTCCCCCGGACAGGCCTCCTACGAGCAGTACTTC. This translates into CASSFSPGQASYEQYF.

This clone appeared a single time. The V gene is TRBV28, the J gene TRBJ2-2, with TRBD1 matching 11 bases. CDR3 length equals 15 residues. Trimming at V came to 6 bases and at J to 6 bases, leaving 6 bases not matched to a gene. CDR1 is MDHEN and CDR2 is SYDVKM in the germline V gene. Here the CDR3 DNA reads TGTGCCAGCAGGGGGACAGGGGGTACTCCCGGGGAGCTGTTTTTT. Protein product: CASRGTGGTPGELFF.

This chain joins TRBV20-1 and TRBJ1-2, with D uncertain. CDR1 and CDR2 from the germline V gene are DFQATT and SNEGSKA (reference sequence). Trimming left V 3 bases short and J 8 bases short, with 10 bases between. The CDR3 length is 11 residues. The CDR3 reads CSASFEKGYTF. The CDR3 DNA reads TGCAGTGCTAGCTTTGAGAAAGGCTACACCTTC.

The DNA for the CDR3 is TGTGCCTGGCCGCCCTCTTTGGGGGCGAAGGGGGAAAAACTGTTTTTT. Encoded protein: CAWPPSLGAKGEKLFF. This sequence joins TRBV30 and TRBJ1-4, with TRBD1 as a possible D gene (6 bases). Germline V gene sequence: CDR1 GTSNPN, CDR2 SVGIG (reference sequence). The CDR3 has 16 amino acids. V was cut by 5 bases and J by 8 bases, with 24 bases left in between. Using reference TRBV30 and TRBJ1-4 for the parts outside the CDR3, the full variable domain is SQTIHQWPATLVQPVGSPLSLECTVEGTSNPNLYWYRQAAGRGLQLLFYSVGIGQISSEVPQNLSASRPQDRQFILSSKKLLLSDSGFYLCAWPPSLGAKGEKLFFGSGTQLSVL.

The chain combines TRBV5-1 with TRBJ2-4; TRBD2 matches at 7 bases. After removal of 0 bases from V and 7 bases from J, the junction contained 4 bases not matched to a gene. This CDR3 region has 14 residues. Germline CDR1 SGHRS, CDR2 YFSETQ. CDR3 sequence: CASSLGGEGNIQYF. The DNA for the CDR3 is TGCGCCAGCAGCTTGGGAGGGGAGGGGAACATTCAGTACTTC.

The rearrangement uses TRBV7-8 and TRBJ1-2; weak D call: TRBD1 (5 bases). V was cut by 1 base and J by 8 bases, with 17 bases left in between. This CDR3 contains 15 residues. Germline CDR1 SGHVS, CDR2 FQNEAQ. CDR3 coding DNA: TGTGCCAGCAGCTTAGTTGGGGACTACCTCGGCGGCTACACCTTC. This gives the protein CASSLVGDYLGGYTF.

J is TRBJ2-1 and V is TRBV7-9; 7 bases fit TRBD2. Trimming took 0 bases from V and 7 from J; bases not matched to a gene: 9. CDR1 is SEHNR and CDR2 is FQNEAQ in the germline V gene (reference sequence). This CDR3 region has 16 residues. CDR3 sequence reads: CASSLAGGGTVNEQFF. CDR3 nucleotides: TGTGCCAGCAGCTTAGCGGGCGGGGGTACTGTGAATGAGCAGTTCTTC.

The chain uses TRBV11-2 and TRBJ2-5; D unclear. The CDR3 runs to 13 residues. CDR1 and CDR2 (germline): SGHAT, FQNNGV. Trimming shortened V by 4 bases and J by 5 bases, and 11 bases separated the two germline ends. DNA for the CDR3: TGTGCCAGCAGCTCCTTGAGAGTGGAGACCCAGTACTTC. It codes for CASSSLRVETQYF.

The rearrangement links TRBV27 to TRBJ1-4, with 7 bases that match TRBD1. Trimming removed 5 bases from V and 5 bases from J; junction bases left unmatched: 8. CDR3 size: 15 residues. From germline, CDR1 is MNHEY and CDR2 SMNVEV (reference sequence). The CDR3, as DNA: TGTGCCAGCAGTACCTCTCCGGGACAGAATGAAAAACTGTTTTTT. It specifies CASSTSPGQNEKLFF.

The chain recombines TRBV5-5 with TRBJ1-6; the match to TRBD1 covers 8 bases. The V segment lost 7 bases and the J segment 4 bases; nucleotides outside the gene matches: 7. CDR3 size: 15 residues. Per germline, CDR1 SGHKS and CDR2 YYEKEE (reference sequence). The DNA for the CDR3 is TGTGCCAGCTATCCCGGGACAGGTTATAATTCACCCCTCCACTTT. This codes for CASYPGTGYNSPLHF.

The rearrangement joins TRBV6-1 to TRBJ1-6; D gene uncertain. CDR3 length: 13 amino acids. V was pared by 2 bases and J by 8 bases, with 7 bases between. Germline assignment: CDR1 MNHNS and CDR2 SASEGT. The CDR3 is CASSEWRDSPLHF. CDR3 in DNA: TGTGCCAGCAGTGAATGGAGGGATTCACCCCTCCACTTT.

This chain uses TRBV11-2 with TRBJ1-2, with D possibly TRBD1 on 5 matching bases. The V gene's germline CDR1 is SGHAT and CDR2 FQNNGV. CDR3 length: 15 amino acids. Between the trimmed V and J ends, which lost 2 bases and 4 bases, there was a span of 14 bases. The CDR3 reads CASSLSREDRYGYTF. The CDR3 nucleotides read TGTGCCAGCAGCTTAAGCAGGGAAGACCGCTATGGCTACACCTTC.

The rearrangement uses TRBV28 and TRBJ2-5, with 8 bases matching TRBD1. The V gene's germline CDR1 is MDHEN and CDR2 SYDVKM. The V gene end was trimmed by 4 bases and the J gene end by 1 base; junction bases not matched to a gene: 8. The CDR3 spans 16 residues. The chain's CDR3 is CASSSYRQGRQETQYF. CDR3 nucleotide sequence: TGTGCCAGCAGTTCCTATCGACAGGGGCGCCAAGAGACCCAGTACTTC.